This note documents a single TCR beta chain sequence. Study processing details: Amplification from reference gene primers served as the basis for estimated nucleated cell counts. Measured with immunoSEQ multiplex PCR; TCRdb has only the in-frame clones, and not every one. The V and J calls and clone size were taken over from that table, and D and trimming were inferred from the DNA. Among tens of thousands of clones listed, 85% to 90% were seen once. Germline V lookup: CDR1 GTSNPN, CDR2 SVGIG (reference sequence). CDR3 length: 15 amino acids. Losses at the gene ends were 5 bases for V and 5 bases for J; bases not matched to a gene: 8. These data are taken from a study of blood T cell repertoires in COVID-19. Study overall: Sites across the United States, Italy and Spain contributed samples from acute and convalescent COVID-19. Sources were T cells, B-cell-depleted T cells, or PBMCs; the material itself was cDNA or gDNA.

Specimen: peripheral blood. This TCR was sampled from a man between 65 and 85 years old with acute or convalescent COVID-19. The chain joins TRBV30 to TRBJ2-7, with 14 positions matching TRBD2. CDR3 DNA sequence: TGTGCCTGGGGGGGGACTAGCGGGAGTGTCCACGAGCAGTACTTC. This sequence encodes CAWGGTSGSVHEQYF.